The clone carrying this TCR beta chain was seen repeatedly, ten times or more. Using its own MiXCR run on the RT-PCR reads, TCRdb lists one record per CDR3 protein. The table includes hundreds of thousands of distinct CDR3 sequences, 13% to 15% detected once. The sample belongs to a study of patients and donors after allogeneic stem cell transplantation. The germline V gene encodes CDR1 DFQATT and CDR2 SNEGSKA (reference sequence). The CDR3 totals 12 residues. Between the trimmed V and J ends, which lost 7 bases and 1 base, there was a span of 9 bases. The TCR was taken from a human donor who was either an allogeneic HSCT recipient or a stem cell or donor lymphocyte infusion donor (not recorded which). It is not recorded whose cells these are; they may come from a transplant donor. The chain employs TRBV20-1 and TRBJ2-3; weak D call: TRBD1 (6 bases). Sequencing was done on a sample of blood, either unsorted or a sorted T cell fraction (not recorded which). The CDR3 DNA sequence: TGCAGTGTGTCAGGGGGCACAGATACGCAGTATTTT. Its protein product is CSVSGGTDTQYF.